The clone carrying this T cell receptor beta chain was counted once. The antigen remains unidentified. This sample is part of a study of Tregs in tolerant kidney transplant recipients. Whole-study findings and limits: The most relevant donor-specific Treg TCRbeta repertoire apparently came from expansion with activated donor B cells.

The data were produced by immunoSEQ multiplex PCR, yet TCRdb's version contains in-frame clones alone and is incomplete. The sample has some 55,000 clones; 80% to 90% are singletons. Germline CDR1 is SGHDN and CDR2 is FVKESK. There are 19 residues in the CDR3. J was trimmed by 1 base and V by 0 bases; bases with no gene match: 7. This chain joins TRBV14 and TRBJ2-6, with 9 bases fitting TRBD1. This clonotype originated in a human donor in good health. Sequenced: CD4+ T cells from blood. CDR3 in amino acids: CASSQEGTGFQSGANVLTF. CDR3 coding DNA: TGTGCCAGCAGCCAAGAGGGGACAGGGTTTCAGTCTGGGGCCAACGTCCTGACTTTC.